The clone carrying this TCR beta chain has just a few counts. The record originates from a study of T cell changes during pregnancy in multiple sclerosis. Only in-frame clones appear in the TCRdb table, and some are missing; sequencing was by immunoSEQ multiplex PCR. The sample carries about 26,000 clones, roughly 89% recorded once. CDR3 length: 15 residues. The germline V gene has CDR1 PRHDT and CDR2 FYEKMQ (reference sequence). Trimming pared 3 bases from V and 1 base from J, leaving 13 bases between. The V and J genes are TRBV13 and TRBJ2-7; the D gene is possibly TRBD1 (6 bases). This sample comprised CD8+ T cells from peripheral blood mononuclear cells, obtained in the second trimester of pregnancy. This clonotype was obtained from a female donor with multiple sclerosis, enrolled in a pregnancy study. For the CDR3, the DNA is TGTGCCAGCAGCTTTGGTGGGCAGGGGTCCTACGAGCAGTACTTC. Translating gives CASSFGGQGSYEQYF. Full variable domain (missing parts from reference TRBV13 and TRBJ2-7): AAGVIQSPRHLIKEKRETATLKCYPIPRHDTVYWYQQGPGQDPQFLISFYEKMQSDKGSIPDRFSAQQFSDYHSELNMSSLELGDSALYFCASSFGGQGSYEQYFGPGTRLTVT.